The 10 T cell receptor beta chains below all came from one sample that was sequenced in a study of cytomegalovirus exposure and HLA in healthy donors. Researchers ran the PCR with 60 Vbeta and 13 Jbeta primers. Profiling relied on immunoSEQ multiplex PCR, and the TCRdb table lists in-frame clones only, not all of them. The data show around 130,000 clones, and the top ten clones hold less than 2.5%. Sequenced sample: PBMCs. The source is a woman aged 55 to 70 in good health and CMV-seronegative.

The chain uses TRBV27 and TRBJ2-2; tentative D call: TRBD2 (6 bases). Germline V gives CDR1 MNHEY, CDR2 SMNVEV (reference sequence). The CDR3 covers 14 residues. V gave up 5 bases and J gave up 7 bases, with 14 bases separating them. The CDR3 region is CASSMTSSIGELFF. The CDR3 region has the DNA TGTGCCAGCAGTATGACTAGTTCGATCGGGGAGCTGTTTTTT.

The chain uses TRBV6-6 and TRBJ2-2; D remains ambiguous. Germline values: CDR1 MNHNY, CDR2 SVGAGI (reference sequence). The CDR3 has 16 residues. The V end lost 0 bases, the J end lost 4 bases, and 12 bases lay between the germline ends. Here the CDR3 reads CASSYSNGLGTGELFF. CDR3 nucleotide sequence: TGTGCCAGCAGTTACTCGAACGGGTTGGGCACCGGGGAGCTGTTTTTT.

CDR3 amino acids: CASSLQEGRGGGYTF. DNA for the CDR3: TGTGCCAGCAGCTTACAGGAAGGCCGTGGAGGGGGCTACACCTTC. The chain combines TRBV11-2 with TRBJ1-2; D is undetermined. The CDR3 covers 15 residues. Per the germline V gene, CDR1 is SGHAT and CDR2 is FQNNGV. V was pared by 2 bases and J by 8 bases, with 18 bases between. The full variable domain, completed using reference TRBV11-2 and TRBJ1-2, is EAGVAQSPRYKIIEKRQSVAFWCNPISGHATLYWYQQILGQGPKLLIQFQNNGVVDDSQLPKDRFSAERLKGVDSTLKIQPAKLEDSAVYLCASSLQEGRGGGYTFGSGTRLTVV.

The chain has TRBV5-1 and TRBJ2-7, with 9 bases fitting TRBD1. In germline, CDR1 is SGHRS, CDR2 YFSETQ. This CDR3 spans 15 amino acids. V lost 1 base, J lost 3 bases, and 5 bases stayed unmatched. Here the CDR3 reads CASSLSETGGYEQYF. CDR3 nucleotide sequence: TGCGCCAGCAGCTTGTCCGAGACAGGGGGCTACGAGCAGTACTTC.

V and J are TRBV6-1 and TRBJ1-4, with 7 bases identical to TRBD1. CDR3 length equals 15 residues. The trim removed 6 bases at V and 5 bases at J, leaving 9 bases unmatched. Looked up from germline, CDR1 is MNHNS and CDR2 is SASEGT. The CDR3 spells CASSTPQGENEKLFF. As DNA, the CDR3 is TGTGCCAGCAGCACGCCCCAGGGGGAAAATGAAAAACTGTTTTTT.

As concerns this clone: The conserved phenylalanine or tryptophan normally closing the CDR3 is absent here, so this likely arose from a read error. V usage is TRBV10-3 and J usage is TRBJ2-7, with a tentative D call TRBD1 (6 bases). The germline CDR1 and CDR2 sequences are ENHRY and SYGVKD. Trimming removed 4 bases at V and 4 bases at J, with 20 bases between. This CDR3 spans 16 amino acids. This chain's CDR3 is CAISAFAQGLGYEQYL. The CDR3 region has the DNA TGTGCCATCAGTGCTTTCGCCCAGGGGTTGGGGTACGAGCAGTACCTC.

This chain uses TRBV4-1 with TRBJ2-5; TRBD1 might be the D (6 bases). Germline-derived CDR1 and CDR2 are MGHRA and YSYEKL. CDR3 length: 13 amino acids. V lost 6 bases to trimming and J lost 1 base, with 9 bases between them. Written as DNA, the CDR3 is TGCGCCAGCAGGCAGGGGTTCCAAGAGACCCAGTACTTC. Translation gives CASRQGFQETQYF.

The CDR3 sequence: CASSYSGQGEQYF. DNA for the CDR3: TGTGCCAGCAGTTACTCGGGACAGGGCGAGCAGTACTTC. The chain has TRBV6-6 and TRBJ2-7, with TRBD1 matching over 9 bases. CDR3 length: 13 residues. Germline V gene data show CDR1 as MNHNY and CDR2 as SVGAGI (reference sequence). The J segment lost 6 bases and the V segment lost 0 bases, leaving 0 bases of the junction unmatched.

The chain combines TRBV14 with TRBJ1-1, with TRBD1 as a possible D gene (6 bases). The germline V gene encodes CDR1 SGHDN and CDR2 FVKESK. V was shortened by 2 bases and J by 11 bases, with 18 bases between the two germline ends. There are 14 residues in the CDR3. The CDR3 DNA follows: TGTGCCAGCAGCCAACCCGGGACAAGGGATCTGGCTTTCTTT. This codes for CASSQPGTRDLAFF.

V is TRBV9 and J is TRBJ2-1, with D possibly being TRBD2 (6 bases). V dropped 0 bases and J dropped 4 bases, with 11 bases sitting between them. Looked up from germline, CDR1 is SGDLS and CDR2 is YYNGEE. The CDR3 totals 15 residues. CDR3 protein: CASSVGGETYNEQFF. The CDR3 coding sequence is TGTGCCAGCAGCGTAGGCGGGGAGACTTACAATGAGCAGTTCTTC. Based on the CDR3 plus reference TRBV9 and TRBJ2-1, the full variable domain is DSGVTQTPKHLITATGQRVTLRCSPRSGDLSVYWYQQSLDQGLQFLIQYYNGEERAKGNILERFSAQQFPDLHSELNLSSLELGDSALYFCASSVGGETYNEQFFGPGTRLTVL.